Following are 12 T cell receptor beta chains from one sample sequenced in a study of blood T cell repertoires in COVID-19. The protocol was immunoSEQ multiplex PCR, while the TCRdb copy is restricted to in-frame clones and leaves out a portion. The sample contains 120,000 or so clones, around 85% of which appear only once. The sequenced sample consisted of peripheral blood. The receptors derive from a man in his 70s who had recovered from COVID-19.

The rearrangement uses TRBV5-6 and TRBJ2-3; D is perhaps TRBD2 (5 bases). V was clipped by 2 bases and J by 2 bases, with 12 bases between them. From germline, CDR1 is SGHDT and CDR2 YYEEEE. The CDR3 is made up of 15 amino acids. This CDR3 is CASSLRGFYTDTQYF. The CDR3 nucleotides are TGTGCCAGCAGCTTACGCGGGTTTTACACAGATACGCAGTATTTT.

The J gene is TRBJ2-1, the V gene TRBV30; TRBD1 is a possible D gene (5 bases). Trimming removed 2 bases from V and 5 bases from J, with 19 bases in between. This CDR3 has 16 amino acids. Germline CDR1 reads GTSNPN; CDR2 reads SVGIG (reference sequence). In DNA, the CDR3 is TGTGCCTGGAGTCTACGTTGGGCAGGGAAGGACAATGAGCAGTTCTTC. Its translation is CAWSLRWAGKDNEQFF. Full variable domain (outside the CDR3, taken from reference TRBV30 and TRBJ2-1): SQTIHQWPATLVQPVGSPLSLECTVEGTSNPNLYWYRQAAGRGLQLLFYSVGIGQISSEVPQNLSASRPQDRQFILSSKKLLLSDSGFYLCAWSLRWAGKDNEQFFGPGTRLTVL.

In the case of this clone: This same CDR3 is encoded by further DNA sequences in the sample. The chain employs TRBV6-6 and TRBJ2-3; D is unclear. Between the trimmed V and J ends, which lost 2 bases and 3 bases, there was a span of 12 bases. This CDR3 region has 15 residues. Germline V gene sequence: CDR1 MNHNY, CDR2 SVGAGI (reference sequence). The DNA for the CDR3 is TGTGCCAGCAGTTACGTCGGAAGAGGTACAGATACGCAGTATTTT. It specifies CASSYVGRGTDTQYF.

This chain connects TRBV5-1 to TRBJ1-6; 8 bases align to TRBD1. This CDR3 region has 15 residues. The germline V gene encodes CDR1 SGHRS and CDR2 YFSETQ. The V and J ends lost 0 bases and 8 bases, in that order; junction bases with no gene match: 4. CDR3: CASSLVDRGDSPLHF. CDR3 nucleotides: TGCGCCAGCAGCTTGGTAGACAGGGGCGATTCACCCCTCCACTTT. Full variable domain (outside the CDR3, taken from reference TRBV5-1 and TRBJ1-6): KAGVTQTPRYLIKTRGQQVTLSCSPISGHRSVSWYQQTPGQGLQFLFEYFSETQRNKGNFPGRFSGRQFSNSRSEMNVSTLELGDSALYLCASSLVDRGDSPLHFGNGTRLTVT.

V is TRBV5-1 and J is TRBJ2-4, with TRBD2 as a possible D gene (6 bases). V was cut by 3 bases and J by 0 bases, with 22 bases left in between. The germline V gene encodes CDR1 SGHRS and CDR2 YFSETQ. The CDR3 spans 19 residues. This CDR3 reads CASSSFGRGEPLAKNIQYF. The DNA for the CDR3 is TGCGCCAGCAGCTCGTTCGGGCGGGGCGAGCCGCTAGCCAAAAACATTCAGTACTTC.

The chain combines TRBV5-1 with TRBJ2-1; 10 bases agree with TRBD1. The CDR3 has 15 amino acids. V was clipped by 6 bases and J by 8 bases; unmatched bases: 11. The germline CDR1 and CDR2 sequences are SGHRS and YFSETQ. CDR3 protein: CASTLGQGVGDEQFF. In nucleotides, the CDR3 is TGCGCCAGCACCCTCGGACAGGGGGTAGGAGATGAGCAGTTCTTC.

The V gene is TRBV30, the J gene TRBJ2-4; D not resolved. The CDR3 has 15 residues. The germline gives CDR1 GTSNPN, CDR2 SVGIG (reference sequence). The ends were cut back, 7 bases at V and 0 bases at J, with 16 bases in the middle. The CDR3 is CASEESSVAKNIQYF. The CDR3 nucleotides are TGTGCCTCCGAGGAGTCTTCGGTAGCCAAAAACATTCAGTACTTC.

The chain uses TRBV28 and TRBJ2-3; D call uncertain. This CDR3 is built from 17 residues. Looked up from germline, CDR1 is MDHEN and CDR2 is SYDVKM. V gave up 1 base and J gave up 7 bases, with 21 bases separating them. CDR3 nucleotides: TGTGCCAGCAGTTTATTAAGTCCAGAGAGGTCCAGCCATACGCAGTATTTT. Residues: CASSLLSPERSSHTQYF.

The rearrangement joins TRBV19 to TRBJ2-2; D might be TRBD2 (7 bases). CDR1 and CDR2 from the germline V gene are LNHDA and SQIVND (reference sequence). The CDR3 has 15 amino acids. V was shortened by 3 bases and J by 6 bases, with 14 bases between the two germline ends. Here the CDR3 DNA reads TGTGCCAGTAGTATTGGGGGGGCTGGTGCCGGGGAGCTGTTTTTT. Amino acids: CASSIGGAGAGELFF. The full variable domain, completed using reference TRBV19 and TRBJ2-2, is DGGITQSPKYLFRKEGQNVTLSCEQNLNHDAMYWYRQDPGQGLRLIYYSQIVNDFQKGDIAEGYSVSREKKESFPLTVTSAQKNPTAFYLCASSIGGAGAGELFFGEGSRLTVL.

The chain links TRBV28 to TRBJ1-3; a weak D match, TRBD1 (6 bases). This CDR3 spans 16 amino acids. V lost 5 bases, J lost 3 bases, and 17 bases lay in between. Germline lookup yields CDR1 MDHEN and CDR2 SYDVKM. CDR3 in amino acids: CASSPPQGRVGNTIYF. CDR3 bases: TGTGCCAGCAGTCCACCCCAGGGGCGCGTTGGAAACACCATATATTTT.

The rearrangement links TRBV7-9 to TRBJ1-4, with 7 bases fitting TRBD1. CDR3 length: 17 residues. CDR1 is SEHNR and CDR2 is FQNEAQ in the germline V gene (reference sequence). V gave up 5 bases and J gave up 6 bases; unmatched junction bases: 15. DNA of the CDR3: TGTGCCAGCAGCCTTACCGGCCCGACAGGGCCTTATGAAAAACTGTTTTTT. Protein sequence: CASSLTGPTGPYEKLFF.

Here the CDR3 reads CASSLLGGYTEAFF. CDR3 DNA sequence: TGTGCCAGCAGTTTATTAGGGGGCTACACTGAAGCTTTCTTT. The chain links TRBV27 to TRBJ1-1, with TRBD1 identical over 7 bases. The CDR3 is 14 residues long. From germline, CDR1 is MNHEY and CDR2 SMNVEV (reference sequence). The junction had 2 bases not matched to a gene; V was cut back by 1 base and J by 3 bases.